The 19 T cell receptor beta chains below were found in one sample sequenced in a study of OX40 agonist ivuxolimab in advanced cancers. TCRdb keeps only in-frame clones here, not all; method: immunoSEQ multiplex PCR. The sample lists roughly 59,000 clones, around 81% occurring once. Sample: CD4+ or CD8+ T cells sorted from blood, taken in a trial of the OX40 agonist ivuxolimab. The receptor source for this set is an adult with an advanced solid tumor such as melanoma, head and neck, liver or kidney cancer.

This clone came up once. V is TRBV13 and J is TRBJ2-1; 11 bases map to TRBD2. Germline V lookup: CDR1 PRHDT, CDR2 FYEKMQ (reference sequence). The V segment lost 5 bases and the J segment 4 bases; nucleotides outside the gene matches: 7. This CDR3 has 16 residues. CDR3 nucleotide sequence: TGTGCCAGCAGCACCCTGACTAGCGGGGCTTACAATGAGCAGTTCTTC. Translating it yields CASSTLTSGAYNEQFF.

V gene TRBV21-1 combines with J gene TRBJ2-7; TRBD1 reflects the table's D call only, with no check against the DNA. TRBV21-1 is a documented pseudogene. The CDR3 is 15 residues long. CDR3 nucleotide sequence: TGTGCCAGCAGGAATTGGGACAGCCTTTTCTACGAGCAGTACTTC. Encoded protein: CASRNWDSLFYEQYF.

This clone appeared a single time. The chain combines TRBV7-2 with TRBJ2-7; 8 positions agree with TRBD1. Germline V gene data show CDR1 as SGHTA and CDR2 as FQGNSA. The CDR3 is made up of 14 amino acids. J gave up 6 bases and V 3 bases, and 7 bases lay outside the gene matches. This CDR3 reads CASSFARGQREQYF. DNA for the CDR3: TGTGCCAGCAGCTTCGCCAGGGGGCAACGCGAGCAGTACTTC.

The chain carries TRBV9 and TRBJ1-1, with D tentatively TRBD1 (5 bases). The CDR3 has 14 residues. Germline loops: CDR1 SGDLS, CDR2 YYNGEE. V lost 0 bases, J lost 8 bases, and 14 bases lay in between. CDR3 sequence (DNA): TGTGCCAGCAGCGTAGGGACACTGAATGAGGAAGCTTTCTTT. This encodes CASSVGTLNEEAFF.

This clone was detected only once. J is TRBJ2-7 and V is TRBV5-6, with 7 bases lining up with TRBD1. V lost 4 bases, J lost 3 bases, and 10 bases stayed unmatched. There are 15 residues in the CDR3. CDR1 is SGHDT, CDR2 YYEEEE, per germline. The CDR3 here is CASSTATGILYEQYF. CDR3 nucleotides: TGTGCCAGCAGCACTGCGACAGGGATTCTCTACGAGCAGTACTTC.

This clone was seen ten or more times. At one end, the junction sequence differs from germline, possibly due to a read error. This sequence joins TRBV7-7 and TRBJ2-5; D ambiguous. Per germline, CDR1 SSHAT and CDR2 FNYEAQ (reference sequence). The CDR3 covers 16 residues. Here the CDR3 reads CASSPGRTVKVETQYF. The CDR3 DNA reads TGTGCTAGCAGCCCCGGCCGGACGGTCAAGGTGGAGACCCAGTACTTC.

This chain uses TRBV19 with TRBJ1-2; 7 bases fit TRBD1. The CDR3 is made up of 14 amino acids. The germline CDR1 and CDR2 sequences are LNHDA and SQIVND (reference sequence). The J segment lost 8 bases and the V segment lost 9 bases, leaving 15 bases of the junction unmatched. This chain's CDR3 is CASLDVKGAHGYTF. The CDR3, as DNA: TGTGCCAGCCTAGACGTGAAGGGGGCTCACGGCTACACCTTC. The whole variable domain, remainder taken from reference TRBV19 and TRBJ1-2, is DGGITQSPKYLFRKEGQNVTLSCEQNLNHDAMYWYRQDPGQGLRLIYYSQIVNDFQKGDIAEGYSVSREKKESFPLTVTSAQKNPTAFYLCASLDVKGAHGYTFGSGTRLTVV.

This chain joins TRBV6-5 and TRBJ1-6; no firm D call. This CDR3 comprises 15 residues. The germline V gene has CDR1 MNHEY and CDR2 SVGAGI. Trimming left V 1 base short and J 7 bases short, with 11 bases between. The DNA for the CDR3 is TGTGCCAGCAGTTACTTTCAAGCTGTAAATTCACCCCTCCACTTT. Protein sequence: CASSYFQAVNSPLHF.

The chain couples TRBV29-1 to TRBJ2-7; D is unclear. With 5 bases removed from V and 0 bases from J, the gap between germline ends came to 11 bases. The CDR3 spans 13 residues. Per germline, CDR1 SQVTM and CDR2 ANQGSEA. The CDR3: CSVLGIFSYEQYF. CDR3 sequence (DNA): TGCAGCGTTTTGGGAATTTTCTCCTACGAGCAGTACTTC.

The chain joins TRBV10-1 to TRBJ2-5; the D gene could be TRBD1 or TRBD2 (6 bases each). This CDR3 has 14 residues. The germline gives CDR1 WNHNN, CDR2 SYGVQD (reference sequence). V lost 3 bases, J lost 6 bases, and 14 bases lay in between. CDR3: CASSDGGEVKTQYF. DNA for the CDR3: TGCGCCAGCAGTGACGGGGGCGAAGTAAAGACCCAGTACTTC.

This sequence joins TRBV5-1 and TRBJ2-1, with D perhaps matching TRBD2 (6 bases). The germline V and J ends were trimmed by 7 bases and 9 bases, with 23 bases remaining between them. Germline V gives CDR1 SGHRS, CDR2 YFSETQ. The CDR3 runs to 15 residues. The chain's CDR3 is CASFTRGTFGSEQFF. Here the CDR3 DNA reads TGCGCCAGCTTCACTCGGGGGACTTTTGGGAGTGAGCAGTTCTTC.

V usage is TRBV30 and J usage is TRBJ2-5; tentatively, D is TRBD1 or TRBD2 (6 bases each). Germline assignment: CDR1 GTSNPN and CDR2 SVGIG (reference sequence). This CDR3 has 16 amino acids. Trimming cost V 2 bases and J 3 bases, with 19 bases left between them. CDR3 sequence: CAWSTRRGRGEETQYF. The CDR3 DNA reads TGTGCCTGGAGTACCCGACGGGGGCGTGGGGAAGAGACCCAGTACTTC.

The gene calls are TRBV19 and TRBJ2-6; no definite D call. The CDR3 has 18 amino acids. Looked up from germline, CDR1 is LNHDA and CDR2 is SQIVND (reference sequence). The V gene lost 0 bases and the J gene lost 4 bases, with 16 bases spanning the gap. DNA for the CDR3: TGTGCCAGTAGTATAGAAGTGGTCCGGGCCCAGGGGGCCAACGTCCTGACTTTC. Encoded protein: CASSIEVVRAQGANVLTF. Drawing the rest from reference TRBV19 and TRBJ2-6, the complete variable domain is DGGITQSPKYLFRKEGQNVTLSCEQNLNHDAMYWYRQDPGQGLRLIYYSQIVNDFQKGDIAEGYSVSREKKESFPLTVTSAQKNPTAFYLCASSIEVVRAQGANVLTFGAGSRLTVL.

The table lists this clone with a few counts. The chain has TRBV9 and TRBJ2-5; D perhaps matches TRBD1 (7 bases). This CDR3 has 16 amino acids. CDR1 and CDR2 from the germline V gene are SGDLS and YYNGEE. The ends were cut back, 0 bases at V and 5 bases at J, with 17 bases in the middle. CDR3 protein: CASSVGQGGLFETQYF. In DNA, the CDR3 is TGTGCCAGCAGCGTAGGCCAGGGGGGCCTATTCGAGACCCAGTACTTC.

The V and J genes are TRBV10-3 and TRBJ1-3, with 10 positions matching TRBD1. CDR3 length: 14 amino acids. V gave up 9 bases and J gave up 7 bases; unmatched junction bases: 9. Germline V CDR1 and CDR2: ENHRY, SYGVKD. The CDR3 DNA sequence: TGTGCCATGCGAGGACAGGGGGTGGCGAACACCATATATTTT. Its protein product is CAMRGQGVANTIYF.

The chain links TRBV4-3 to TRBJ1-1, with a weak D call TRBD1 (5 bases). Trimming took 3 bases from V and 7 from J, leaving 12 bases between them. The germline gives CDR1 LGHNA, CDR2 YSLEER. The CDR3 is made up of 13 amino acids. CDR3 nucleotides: TGCGCCAGCAGCCATATAAGCACAGGTGAAGCTTTCTTT. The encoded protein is CASSHISTGEAFF.

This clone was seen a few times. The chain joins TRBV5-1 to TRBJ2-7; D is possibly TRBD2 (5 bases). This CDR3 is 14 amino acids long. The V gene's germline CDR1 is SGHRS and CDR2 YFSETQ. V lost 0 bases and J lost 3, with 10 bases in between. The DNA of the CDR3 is TGCGCCAGCAGCTTGGAGGCGGGCGTCTACGAGCAGTACTTC. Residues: CASSLEAGVYEQYF. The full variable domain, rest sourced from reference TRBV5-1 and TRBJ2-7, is KAGVTQTPRYLIKTRGQQVTLSCSPISGHRSVSWYQQTPGQGLQFLFEYFSETQRNKGNFPGRFSGRQFSNSRSEMNVSTLELGDSALYLCASSLEAGVYEQYFGPGTRLTVT.

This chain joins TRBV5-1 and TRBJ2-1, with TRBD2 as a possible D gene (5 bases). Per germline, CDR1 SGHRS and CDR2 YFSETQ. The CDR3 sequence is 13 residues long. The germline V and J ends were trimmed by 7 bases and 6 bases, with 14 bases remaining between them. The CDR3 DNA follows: TGCGCCAGCGGACTGAACGGTGGCAATGAGCAGTTCTTC. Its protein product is CASGLNGGNEQFF.

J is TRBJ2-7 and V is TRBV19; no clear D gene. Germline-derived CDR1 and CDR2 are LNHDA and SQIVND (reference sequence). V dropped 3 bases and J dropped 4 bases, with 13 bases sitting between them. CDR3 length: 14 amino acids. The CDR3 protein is CASSMPGDTYEQYF. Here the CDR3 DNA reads TGTGCCAGTAGTATGCCTGGTGATACGTACGAGCAGTACTTC.